One and the same sample provided the 17 T cell receptor beta chains below, sequenced in a study of blood T cell repertoires in COVID-19. Sequencing used immunoSEQ multiplex PCR; TCRdb keeps in-frame clones, though not all of them. The sample holds a few hundred thousand clones, roughly 80% seen once. Sequenced material: peripheral blood. These receptor sequences come from a man younger than 45 with active or convalescent COVID-19.

This clone has just a few counts. The V call is TRBV5-1, the J call TRBJ2-6; possible D gene TRBD2, 5 bases. The CDR3 extends over 17 amino acids. V was clipped by 4 bases and J by 0 bases, with 14 bases between them. The V gene's germline CDR1 is SGHRS and CDR2 YFSETQ. CDR3 sequence (DNA): TGCGCCAGCAGCCCTAGCCTGTCATCCTCTGGGGCCAACGTCCTGACTTTC. This translates into CASSPSLSSSGANVLTF. Based on the CDR3 plus reference TRBV5-1 and TRBJ2-6, the full variable domain is KAGVTQTPRYLIKTRGQQVTLSCSPISGHRSVSWYQQTPGQGLQFLFEYFSETQRNKGNFPGRFSGRQFSNSRSEMNVSTLELGDSALYLCASSPSLSSSGANVLTFGAGSRLTVL.

The chain couples TRBV7-8 to TRBJ1-5; the D is unclear. Germline V lookup: CDR1 SGHVS, CDR2 FQNEAQ. This CDR3 region has 16 residues. Trimming cost V 6 bases and J 6 bases, with 21 bases left between them. The chain's CDR3 is CASSLDPGRVGQPQHF. DNA of the CDR3: TGTGCCAGCAGTCTAGACCCGGGGAGGGTGGGTCAGCCCCAGCATTTT.

The genes are TRBV7-2 and TRBJ1-6, with 8 bases matching TRBD1. This CDR3 region has 15 residues. Unmatched junction bases numbered 7, after V lost 5 bases and J lost 7 bases. Per germline, CDR1 SGHTA and CDR2 FQGNSA. The CDR3 bases are TGTGCCAGCAGCGCGGACAGGGCGAGGAATTCACCCCTCCACTTT. Protein sequence: CASSADRARNSPLHF. Full variable domain (outside the CDR3, taken from reference TRBV7-2 and TRBJ1-6): GAGVSQSPSNKVTEKGKDVELRCDPISGHTALYWYRQSLGQGLEFLIYFQGNSAPDKSGLPSDRFSAERTGGSVSTLTIQRTQQEDSAVYLCASSADRARNSPLHFGNGTRLTVT.

The CDR3 sequence is CASSLDRSATNEKLFF. CDR3 nucleotides: TGTGCCAGCAGTCTAGACAGGAGTGCAACTAATGAAAAACTGTTTTTT. The chain couples TRBV28 to TRBJ1-4; D may be TRBD1 (6 bases). The CDR3 has 16 amino acids. Per germline, CDR1 MDHEN and CDR2 SYDVKM. Trimming took off 5 bases at V and 0 bases at J, with 13 bases between the two ends.

This clone was recorded once. V is TRBV5-1 and J is TRBJ2-3; maybe TRBD1 (5 bases). V lost 2 bases and J 3 bases, leaving 16 bases between the germline ends. There are 16 residues in the CDR3. CDR1 and CDR2 (germline): SGHRS, YFSETQ. This chain's CDR3 is CASSLLTASGTDTQYF. In nucleotides, the CDR3 is TGCGCCAGCAGCTTATTGACAGCCTCAGGGACAGATACGCAGTATTTT. The full variable domain, rest sourced from reference TRBV5-1 and TRBJ2-3, is KAGVTQTPRYLIKTRGQQVTLSCSPISGHRSVSWYQQTPGQGLQFLFEYFSETQRNKGNFPGRFSGRQFSNSRSEMNVSTLELGDSALYLCASSLLTASGTDTQYFGPGTRLTVL.

This clone has only one observation. The genes are TRBV9 and TRBJ1-2; TRBD1 matches at 9 bases. The V segment lost 0 bases and the J segment 4 bases; nucleotides outside the gene matches: 4. Germline V gene lookup returns CDR1 SGDLS and CDR2 YYNGEE. The CDR3 runs 15 residues. The CDR3 spells CASSVEEQGAYGYTF. CDR3 nucleotides: TGTGCCAGCAGCGTAGAGGAACAGGGGGCCTATGGCTACACCTTC.

The chain is built from TRBV6-2 or TRBV6-3 and TRBJ2-6; 9 positions match TRBD2. V shed 3 bases, J shed 0 bases, and the junction held 12 bases outside the gene matches. Germline V gene sequence: CDR1 MNHEY, CDR2 SVGEGT. This CDR3 has 20 amino acids. CDR3 in DNA: TGTGCCAGCAGTTATGTTATACGAGCGGGAGGCAGCTCTGGGGCCAACGTCCTGACTTTC. Amino acids: CASSYVIRAGGSSGANVLTF.

V usage is TRBV4-1 and J usage is TRBJ2-2; 8 nucleotides line up with TRBD2. Germline lookup yields CDR1 MGHRA and CDR2 YSYEKL. The CDR3 covers 16 residues. With V trimmed by 0 bases and J by 0 bases, 0 bases remained unmatched. This chain's CDR3 is CASSQETSANTGELFF. The CDR3 DNA reads as TGCGCCAGCAGCCAAGAGACTAGCGCGAACACCGGGGAGCTGTTTTTT.

V usage is TRBV5-1 and J usage is TRBJ1-2; D may be TRBD1 (6 bases). The CDR3 has 14 amino acids. V lost 0 bases, J lost 2 bases, and 8 bases lay in between. Per the germline V gene, CDR1 is SGHRS and CDR2 is YFSETQ. CDR3 amino acids: CASSLGGRNYGYTF. CDR3 in DNA: TGCGCCAGCAGCTTGGGGGGGCGAAACTATGGCTACACCTTC.

The V call is TRBV6-2 or TRBV6-3, the J call TRBJ1-1; TRBD1 agrees at 12 bases. This CDR3 has 15 residues. V dropped 4 bases and J dropped 5; count of bases not matched to a gene: 5. Per germline, CDR1 MNHEY and CDR2 SVGEGT. Written as DNA, the CDR3 is TGTGCCAGCAGTTGGGACAGGGGGCCGGGGACTGAAGCTTTCTTT. Protein sequence: CASSWDRGPGTEAFF.

The chain carries TRBV18 and TRBJ2-1, with D perhaps TRBD1 (6 bases). Trimming removed 3 bases from V and 6 bases from J, with 15 bases in between. This CDR3 comprises 15 residues. Germline loops: CDR1 KGHSH, CDR2 LQKENI. CDR3 DNA sequence: TGTGCCAGCTCACCGAGGGGGTCGGGGTTCAATGAGCAGTTCTTC. Residues: CASSPRGSGFNEQFF. The full variable domain, rest sourced from reference TRBV18 and TRBJ2-1, is NAGVMQNPRHLVRRRGQEARLRCSPMKGHSHVYWYRQLPEEGLKFMVYLQKENIIDESGMPKERFSAEFPKEGPSILRIQQVVRGDSAAYFCASSPRGSGFNEQFFGPGTRLTVL.

This clone was observed a handful of times. The chain couples TRBV4-3 to TRBJ2-7, with 9 bases aligning to TRBD2. This CDR3 comprises 17 residues. With V trimmed by 3 bases and J by 2 bases, 11 bases remained unmatched. CDR1 and CDR2 from the germline V gene are LGHNA and YSLEER. The CDR3 here is CASSQEEAGGGAYEQYF. The CDR3 nucleotides read TGCGCCAGCAGCCAGGAGGAGGCTGGCGGGGGGGCCTACGAGCAGTACTTC.

The V call is TRBV19, the J call TRBJ2-6, with D perhaps TRBD1 (5 bases). CDR1 and CDR2 (germline): LNHDA, SQIVND (reference sequence). Trimming removed 5 bases at V and 1 base at J, with 6 bases between. The CDR3 runs 14 residues. The CDR3 coding sequence is TGTGCCAGTAGTCACAGGTCTGGGGCCAACGTCCTGACTTTC. This gives the protein CASSHRSGANVLTF.

The chain couples TRBV19 to TRBJ1-2; D not certain. Germline lookup yields CDR1 LNHDA and CDR2 SQIVND (reference sequence). CDR3 length: 13 residues. The germline V and J ends were trimmed by 6 bases and 4 bases, with 12 bases remaining between them. This CDR3 is CASRAVNRYGYTF. CDR3 coding DNA: TGTGCCAGTAGAGCCGTAAATCGCTATGGCTACACCTTC.

This rearrangement joins TRBV24-1 to TRBJ2-2; D may be TRBD2 (7 bases). CDR3 length: 14 residues. V was clipped by 11 bases and J by 1 base, with 13 bases between them. Germline V gene data show CDR1 as KGHDR and CDR2 as SFDVKD. CDR3 coding DNA: TGTGCCAGCCCCGGGGGGCTGAACACCGGGGAGCTGTTTTTT. Its translation: CASPGGLNTGELFF.

This chain joins TRBV6-6 and TRBJ2-7; a possible D gene is TRBD1 (6 bases). V lost 6 bases to trimming and J lost 5 bases, with 11 bases between them. Germline V gene lookup returns CDR1 MNHNY and CDR2 SVGAGI (reference sequence). This CDR3 region has 12 residues. CDR3 region: CASRHGQNEQYF. CDR3 nucleotides: TGTGCCAGCAGACACGGACAGAACGAGCAGTACTTC.

This chain joins TRBV2 and TRBJ2-1, with 7 bases aligning to TRBD2. The V and J ends lost 5 bases and 7 bases, in that order; junction bases with no gene match: 5. This CDR3 region has 13 residues. Germline loops: CDR1 SNHLY, CDR2 FYNNEI. In DNA, the CDR3 is TGTGCCAGCAGTCGGGAGGCGGGAAATGAGCAGTTCTTC. Translating gives CASSREAGNEQFF.